What follows are 5 T cell receptor beta chains derived from one specimen sequenced in a study of human T cells and chemical hapten exposure. The time point is: patch test 2, 6 weeks after DPC sensitization. Documented treatment: therapeutic diphenylcyclopropenone sensitization with weekly scalp DPC. Each CDR3 protein gets one entry after TCRdb re-called the RACE reads with MiXCR. There are some 80,000 distinct CDR3 sequences in the sample; 9.5% to 13% occur only once, and roughly 1.5% lies in the top ten. Sequenced here: whole blood, sampled in connection with sensitization to the hapten diphenylcyclopropenone (DPC). Receptors were obtained from a man younger than 35 with alopecia areata. Some clones in this sample may be carry-over from other donors' samples.

The chain carries TRBV21-1 and TRBJ2-5. TRBV21-1 is a pseudogene segment. The CDR3 runs 12 residues. The CDR3 nucleotides read TGTGCCAGCAGCAAAGCGTGCGAGACCCAGTACTTC. Translated, it gives CASSKACETQYF.

There are a few counts of this clonotype. V is TRBV20-1 and J is TRBJ1-5; tentative D call: TRBD1 (5 bases). Trimming took 0 bases from V and 1 from J, leaving 10 bases between them. The CDR3 covers 15 residues. Germline assignment: CDR1 DFQATT and CDR2 SNEGSKA (reference sequence). The CDR3 coding sequence is TGCAGTGCTAGAGATCCCCGGGACAGCAATCAGCCCCAGCATTTT. As protein: CSARDPRDSNQPQHF.

The chain employs TRBV7-9 and TRBJ2-7, with no clear D. This CDR3 is built from 15 residues. Germline CDR1 SEHNR, CDR2 FQNEAQ (reference sequence). The V and J ends lost 0 bases and 2 bases respectively, with 11 bases between them. The CDR3 DNA sequence: TGTGCCAGCAGCTTAGCCGGACGGCTAACCTACGAGCAGTACTTC. This sequence encodes CASSLAGRLTYEQYF. The variable domain in full, completed from reference TRBV7-9 and TRBJ2-7, reads DTGVSQNPRHKITKRGQNVTFRCDPISEHNRLYWYRQTLGQGPEFLTYFQNEAQLEKSRLLSDRFSAERPKGSFSTLEIQRTEQGDSAMYLCASSLAGRLTYEQYFGPGTRLTVT.

At least ten counts were recorded for this clonotype. The CDR3 region is CASSFSDRGHYTF. As DNA, the CDR3 is TGTGCCAGCAGCTTCTCGGACAGGGGGCACTACACCTTC. The chain joins TRBV9 to TRBJ1-2, with 11 bases matching TRBD1. Trimming removed 4 bases from V and 10 bases from J; junction bases left unmatched: 6. The CDR3 runs 13 residues. Germline V gives CDR1 SGDLS, CDR2 YYNGEE.

This clonotype was seen ten or more times. V and J are TRBV14 and TRBJ1-4; D is ambiguous. The CDR3 has 15 residues. V gave up 4 bases and J gave up 7 bases, with 16 bases separating them. Germline loops: CDR1 SGHDN, CDR2 FVKESK. The CDR3 sequence: CASSPGSLLGEKLFF. DNA of the CDR3: TGTGCCAGCAGCCCGGGATCTTTATTGGGTGAAAAACTGTTTTTT.